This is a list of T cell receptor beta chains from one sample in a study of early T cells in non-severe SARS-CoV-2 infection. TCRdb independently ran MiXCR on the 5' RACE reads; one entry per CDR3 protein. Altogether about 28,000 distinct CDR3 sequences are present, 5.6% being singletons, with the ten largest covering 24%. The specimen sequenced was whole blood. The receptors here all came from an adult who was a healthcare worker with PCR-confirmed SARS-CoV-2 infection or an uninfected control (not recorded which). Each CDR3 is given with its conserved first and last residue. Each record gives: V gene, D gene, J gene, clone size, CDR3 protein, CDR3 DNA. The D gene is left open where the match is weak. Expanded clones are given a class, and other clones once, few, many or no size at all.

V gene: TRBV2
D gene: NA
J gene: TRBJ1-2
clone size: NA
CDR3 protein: CASSDRQLSYGYTF
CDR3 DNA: TGTGCCAGCAGTGATCGACAGCTCTCTTATGGCTACACCTTC

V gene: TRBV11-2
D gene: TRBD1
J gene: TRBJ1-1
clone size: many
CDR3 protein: CASSFQGETEAFF
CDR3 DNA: TGTGCCAGCAGCTTTCAGGGGGAAACTGAAGCTTTCTTT

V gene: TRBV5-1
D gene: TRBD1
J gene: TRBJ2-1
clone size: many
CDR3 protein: CASSFSGTGAPNEQFF
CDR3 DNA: TGCGCCAGCAGCTTCTCCGGGACAGGGGCTCCCAATGAGCAGTTCTTC

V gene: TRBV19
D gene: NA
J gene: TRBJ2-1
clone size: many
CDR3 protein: CASSRFGQHNEQFF
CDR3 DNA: TGTGCCAGTAGCAGATTTGGACAGCACAATGAGCAGTTCTTC

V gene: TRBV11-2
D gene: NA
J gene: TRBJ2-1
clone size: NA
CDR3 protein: CASSLAYRDEQFF
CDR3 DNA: TGTGCCAGCAGCTTAGCCTACAGGGATGAGCAGTTCTTC

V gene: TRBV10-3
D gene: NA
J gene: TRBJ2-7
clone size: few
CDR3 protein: CAIGKTGGNYEQYF
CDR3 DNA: TGTGCCATCGGGAAGACAGGAGGAAACTACGAGCAGTACTTC

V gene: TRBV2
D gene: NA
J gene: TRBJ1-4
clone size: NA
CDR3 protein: CASSEPGIEGNEKLFF
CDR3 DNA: TGTGCCAGCAGTGAACCCGGGATTGAGGGGAATGAAAAACTGTTTTTT

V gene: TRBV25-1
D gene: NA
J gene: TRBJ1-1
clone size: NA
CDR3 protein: CASSPKGGGNTEAFF
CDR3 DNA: TGTGCCAGCAGCCCGAAAGGAGGGGGGAACACTGAAGCTTTCTTT

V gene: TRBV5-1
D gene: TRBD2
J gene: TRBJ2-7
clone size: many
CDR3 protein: CASSSQAFRPSGAYEQYF
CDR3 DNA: TGCGCCAGCAGCTCACAAGCCTTCAGGCCTAGCGGGGCCTACGAGCAGTACTTC

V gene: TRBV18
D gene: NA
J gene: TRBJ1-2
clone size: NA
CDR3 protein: CASSLPDRLHGYTF
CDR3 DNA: TGTGCCAGCTCGCTCCCCGACAGACTCCATGGCTACACCTTC

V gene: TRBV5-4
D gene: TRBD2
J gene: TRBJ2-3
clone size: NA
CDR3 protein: CASSFAGGAKDTQYF
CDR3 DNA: TGTGCCAGCAGCTTCGCGGGGGGGGCCAAAGATACGCAGTATTTT

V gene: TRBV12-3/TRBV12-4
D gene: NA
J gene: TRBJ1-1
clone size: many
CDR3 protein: CASSFNGRDTEAFF
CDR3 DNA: TGTGCCAGCAGTTTTAACGGTCGGGACACTGAAGCTTTCTTT

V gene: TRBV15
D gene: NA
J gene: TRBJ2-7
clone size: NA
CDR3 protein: CATSRDAGAEQYF
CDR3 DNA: TGTGCCACCAGCAGAGATGCGGGGGCCGAGCAGTACTTC

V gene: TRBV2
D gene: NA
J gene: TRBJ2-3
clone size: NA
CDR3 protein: CASSVRGRRTVSTDTQYF
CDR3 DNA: TGTGCCAGCAGTGTACGCGGCCGTCGGACAGTTAGCACAGATACGCAGTATTTT

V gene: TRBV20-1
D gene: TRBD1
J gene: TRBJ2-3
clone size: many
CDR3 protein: CSARVAGGIDTQYF
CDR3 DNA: TGCAGTGCGAGAGTGGCAGGGGGCATAGATACGCAGTATTTT

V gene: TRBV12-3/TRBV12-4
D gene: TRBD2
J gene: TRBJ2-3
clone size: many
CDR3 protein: CASSPRGSGGTDTQYF
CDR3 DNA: TGTGCCAGCAGTCCCCGCGGTAGCGGGGGCACAGATACGCAGTATTTT

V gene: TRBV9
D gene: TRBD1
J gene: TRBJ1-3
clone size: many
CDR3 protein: CASSVGQGVGNTIYF
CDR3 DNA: TGTGCCAGCAGCGTGGGACAGGGCGTTGGTAACACCATATATTTT

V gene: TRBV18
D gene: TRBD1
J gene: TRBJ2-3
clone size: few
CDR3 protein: CASSPWTGERDTQYF
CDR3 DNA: TGTGCCAGCTCACCCTGGACAGGTGAGCGAGATACGCAGTATTTT

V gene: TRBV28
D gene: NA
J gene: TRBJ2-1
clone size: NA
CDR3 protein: CASTSGSHNEQFF
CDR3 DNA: TGTGCCAGCACCTCCGGGTCCCACAATGAGCAGTTCTTC

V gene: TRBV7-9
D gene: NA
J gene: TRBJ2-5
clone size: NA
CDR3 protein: CASSPYGGETQYF
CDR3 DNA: TGTGCCAGCAGCCCCTACGGAGGCGAGACCCAGTACTTC

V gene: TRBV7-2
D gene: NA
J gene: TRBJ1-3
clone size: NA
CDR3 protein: CASSPTSGPGNTIYF
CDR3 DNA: TGTGCCAGCAGCCCCACCTCCGGGCCTGGAAACACCATATATTTT

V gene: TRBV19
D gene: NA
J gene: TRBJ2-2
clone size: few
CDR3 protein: CASRGFNTGELFF
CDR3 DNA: TGTGCCAGTAGGGGTTTTAACACCGGGGAGCTGTTTTTT

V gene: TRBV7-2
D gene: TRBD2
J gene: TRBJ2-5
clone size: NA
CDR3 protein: CASSLPPPYGGVGETQYF
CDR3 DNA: TGTGCCAGCAGCCTCCCTCCGCCTTACGGGGGGGTTGGAGAGACCCAGTACTTC

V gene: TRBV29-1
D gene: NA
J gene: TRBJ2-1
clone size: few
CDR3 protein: CSAGTESSYNEQFF
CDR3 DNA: TGCAGCGCTGGGACGGAGAGCTCCTACAATGAGCAGTTCTTC

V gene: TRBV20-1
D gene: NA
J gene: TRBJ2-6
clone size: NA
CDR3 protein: CSASTSGANVLTF
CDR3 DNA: TGCAGTGCTAGTACTTCTGGGGCCAACGTCCTGACTTTC

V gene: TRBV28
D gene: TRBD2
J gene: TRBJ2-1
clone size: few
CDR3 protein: CASRLTSGSYNEQFF
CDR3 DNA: TGTGCCAGCAGGCTGACTAGCGGGAGTTACAATGAGCAGTTCTTC

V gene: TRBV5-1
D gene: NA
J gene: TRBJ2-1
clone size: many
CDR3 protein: CASSLAPGRENEQFF
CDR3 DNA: TGCGCCAGCAGCTTGGCCCCGGGACGGGAAAATGAGCAGTTCTTC

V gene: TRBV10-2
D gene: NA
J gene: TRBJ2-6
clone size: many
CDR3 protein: CASSPLGSGANVLTF
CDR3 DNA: TGCGCCAGCAGTCCACTAGGCTCTGGGGCCAACGTCCTGACTTTC

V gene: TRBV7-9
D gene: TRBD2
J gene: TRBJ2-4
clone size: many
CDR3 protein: CASSLGSGVDKNIQYF
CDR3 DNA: TGTGCCAGCAGCTTAGGGAGCGGGGTGGACAAAAACATTCAGTACTTC

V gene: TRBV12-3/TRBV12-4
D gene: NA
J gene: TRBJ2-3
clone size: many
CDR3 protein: CASSLMRGSTDTQYF
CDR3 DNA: TGTGCCAGCAGTTTAATGAGGGGGAGCACAGATACGCAGTATTTT

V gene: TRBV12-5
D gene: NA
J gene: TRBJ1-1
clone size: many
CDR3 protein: CASGYHTEAFF
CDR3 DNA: TGTGCTAGTGGCTACCACACTGAAGCTTTCTTT

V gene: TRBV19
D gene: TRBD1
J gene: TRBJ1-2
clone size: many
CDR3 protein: CASRGADMGQGSSSYGYTF
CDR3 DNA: TGTGCCAGTAGGGGCGCGGATATGGGACAGGGGTCGTCTTCATATGGCTACACCTTC

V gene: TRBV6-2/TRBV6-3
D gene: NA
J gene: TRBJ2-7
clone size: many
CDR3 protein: CASSPPLLTYEQYF
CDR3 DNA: TGTGCCAGCAGTCCACCGCTCCTCACCTACGAGCAGTACTTC